This record covers a single TCR beta chain. The data stem from a study of T cell responses to AZD1222 COVID-19 vaccine. Produced via immunoSEQ multiplex PCR; TCRdb's table is partial and in-frame only. The sample records some 130,000 clones, about 80% being singletons. The CDR3 contains 18 residues. V trimming: 0 bases; J trimming: 6 bases; junction bases outside the gene matches: 8. Germline CDR1 is SGDLS and CDR2 is YYNGEE. This receptor was identified in an adult in good health. The chain links TRBV9 to TRBJ2-3; TRBD2 aligns across 15 bases. The specimen comprised peripheral blood, sampled on day 0 of AZD1222 vaccination. CDR3 sequence reads: CASSVEPGLAGGRDTQYF. In nucleotides, the CDR3 is TGTGCCAGCAGCGTAGAGCCGGGACTAGCGGGGGGACGGGATACGCAGTATTTT.